Each of the 30 T cell receptor beta chains below was sequenced from the same sample in a study of cytomegalovirus exposure and HLA in healthy donors. PCR involved 60 Vbeta and 13 Jbeta primers. TCRdb's copy holds only in-frame clones and misses some; the assay was immunoSEQ multiplex PCR. This table holds approximately 130,000 clones, about four fifths found once. Specimen: PBMCs. The receptors here all came from a woman between 40 and 55 years old in good health and CMV-seronegative.

V and J are TRBV2 and TRBJ2-2; 14 bases line up with TRBD2. Germline V gene lookup returns CDR1 SNHLY and CDR2 FYNNEI. This CDR3 spans 16 amino acids. Germline trimming cut 4 bases from V and 5 bases from J; bases unmatched to any gene: 3. The CDR3 DNA is TGTGCCAGCAGTGCCAGGACTAGCGGGGGGACCGGGGAGCTGTTTTTT. This codes for CASSARTSGGTGELFF.

The V call is TRBV19, the J call TRBJ1-1; 8 bases align to TRBD1. CDR1 and CDR2 from the germline V gene are LNHDA and SQIVND (reference sequence). This CDR3 spans 14 amino acids. V dropped 5 bases and J dropped 1; count of bases not matched to a gene: 3. DNA of the CDR3: TGTGCCAGTAGTGCACAGGGGGGGAACACTGAAGCTTTCTTT. Translating gives CASSAQGGNTEAFF. Full variable domain (rest looked up from reference TRBV19 and TRBJ1-1): DGGITQSPKYLFRKEGQNVTLSCEQNLNHDAMYWYRQDPGQGLRLIYYSQIVNDFQKGDIAEGYSVSREKKESFPLTVTSAQKNPTAFYLCASSAQGGNTEAFFGQGTRLTVV.

The rearrangement joins TRBV5-8 to TRBJ1-5; D possibly corresponds to TRBD1 (6 bases). The CDR3 consists of 15 residues. Germline V CDR1 and CDR2: SGHTS, YDEGEE. The V gene lost 4 bases and the J gene lost 3 bases, with 14 bases spanning the gap. The CDR3 spells CASSQGQSYNQPQHF. CDR3 DNA sequence: TGTGCCAGCAGCCAAGGACAGAGCTACAATCAGCCCCAGCATTTT.

The chain employs TRBV7-2 and TRBJ2-7, with 7 bases lining up with TRBD2. Trimming at V came to 8 bases and at J to 2 bases, leaving 9 bases not matched to a gene. The germline V gene encodes CDR1 SGHTA and CDR2 FQGNSA. This CDR3 contains 14 residues. As DNA, the CDR3 is TGTGCCAGCGTCTCTAGCGGAGTTACCTACGAGCAGTACTTC. Residues: CASVSSGVTYEQYF.

The gene calls are TRBV7-9 and TRBJ2-2, with D unclear. The CDR3 runs 11 residues. Per germline, CDR1 SEHNR and CDR2 FQNEAQ (reference sequence). Trimming stripped 7 bases from V and 5 bases from J, with 5 bases between. The CDR3 reads CASTETGELFF. The CDR3 nucleotides are TGTGCCAGCACTGAGACCGGGGAGCTGTTTTTT. Full variable domain (missing parts from reference TRBV7-9 and TRBJ2-2): DTGVSQNPRHKITKRGQNVTFRCDPISEHNRLYWYRQTLGQGPEFLTYFQNEAQLEKSRLLSDRFSAERPKGSFSTLEIQRTEQGDSAMYLCASTETGELFFGEGSRLTVL.

The gene calls are TRBV25-1 and TRBJ2-1; 9 positions match TRBD1. In germline, CDR1 is MGHDK, CDR2 SYGVNS. The junction had 3 bases not matched to a gene; V was cut back by 6 bases and J by 9 bases. The CDR3 extends over 12 amino acids. CDR3 sequence (DNA): TGTGCCAGCAGACGACAGGGGGGTGAGCAGTTCTTC. Translated: CASRRQGGEQFF.

This clone has more than one count but fewer than ten. This sample also contains other DNA sequences that code for the same CDR3. V is TRBV18 and J is TRBJ2-1, with 8 bases matching TRBD2. There are 14 residues in the CDR3. Germline V lookup: CDR1 KGHSH, CDR2 LQKENI. Trimming cost V 3 bases and J 6 bases; bases outside gene matches: 4. The CDR3: CASSPREGRNEQFF. The CDR3 DNA reads TGTGCCAGCTCACCTCGGGAGGGCCGCAATGAGCAGTTCTTC. Variable domain in full (rest from reference TRBV18 and TRBJ2-1): NAGVMQNPRHLVRRRGQEARLRCSPMKGHSHVYWYRQLPEEGLKFMVYLQKENIIDESGMPKERFSAEFPKEGPSILRIQQVVRGDSAAYFCASSPREGRNEQFFGPGTRLTVL.

The chain couples TRBV19 to TRBJ1-5; TRBD1 matches at 9 bases. CDR1 is LNHDA and CDR2 is SQIVND in the germline V gene (reference sequence). The CDR3 loop spans 14 amino acids. With V trimmed by 10 bases and J by 4 bases, 8 bases remained unmatched. The CDR3 protein is CATGWDRDNQPQHF. The CDR3 DNA reads as TGTGCCACCGGTTGGGACAGGGATAATCAGCCCCAGCATTTT. Based on the CDR3 plus reference TRBV19 and TRBJ1-5, the full variable domain is DGGITQSPKYLFRKEGQNVTLSCEQNLNHDAMYWYRQDPGQGLRLIYYSQIVNDFQKGDIAEGYSVSREKKESFPLTVTSAQKNPTAFYLCATGWDRDNQPQHFGDGTRLSIL.

V gene TRBV4-1 combines with J gene TRBJ2-7; 11 bases match TRBD1. Unmatched junction bases numbered 9, after V lost 1 base and J lost 1 base. The V gene's germline CDR1 is MGHRA and CDR2 YSYEKL. This CDR3 has 18 residues. This CDR3 is CASSQGTGGRFPSYEQYF. CDR3 nucleotides: TGCGCCAGCAGCCAAGGGACAGGGGGCCGCTTTCCTTCCTACGAGCAGTACTTC.

The chain recombines TRBV25-1 with TRBJ2-5; no clear D gene. Gene TRBJ2-7 matches the end of the DNA better, so the J call may be wrong. Germline loops: CDR1 MGHDK, CDR2 SYGVNS. The CDR3 is made up of 13 amino acids. The CDR3 loop reads CASSELGTYEQYF. CDR3 nucleotides: TGTGCCAGCAGTGAACTCGGTACCTACGAGCAGTACTTC.

This chain connects TRBV9 to TRBJ2-1; 12 bases align to TRBD2. Unmatched junction bases numbered 4, after V lost 3 bases and J lost 6 bases. Germline V gene sequence: CDR1 SGDLS, CDR2 YYNGEE. There are 15 residues in the CDR3. CDR3 DNA sequence: TGTGCCAGCAGCGCCGGGGGACTAGCGGGCAATGAGCAGTTCTTC. This codes for CASSAGGLAGNEQFF.

This sequence joins TRBV7-3 and TRBJ1-1; 7 bases agree with TRBD1. CDR1 is SGHTA, CDR2 FQGTGA, per germline. This CDR3 contains 14 residues. Losses at the gene ends were 4 bases for V and 1 base for J; bases not matched to a gene: 3. CDR3 in DNA: TGTGCCAGCAGCTCTGGGACAGAGAACACTGAAGCTTTCTTT. Residues: CASSSGTENTEAFF.

CDR3 nucleotide sequence: TGTGCCAGCAGTGAGACTACCCCCTACAATGAGCAGTTCTTC. It encodes CASSETTPYNEQFF. This sequence joins TRBV28 and TRBJ2-1; D is perhaps TRBD2 (5 bases). This CDR3 is 14 amino acids long. Deletions cut 5 bases from V and 2 bases from J, with 10 bases between. Germline lookup yields CDR1 MDHEN and CDR2 SYDVKM.

The chain links TRBV7-2 to TRBJ1-4; 7 bases match TRBD1. V dropped 2 bases and J dropped 7; count of bases not matched to a gene: 13. The V gene's germline CDR1 is SGHTA and CDR2 FQGNSA. This CDR3 has 17 amino acids. The CDR3 sequence: CASSLSGNRGSIEKLFF. CDR3 bases: TGTGCCAGCAGCTTATCGGGCAACAGGGGTTCTATTGAAAAACTGTTTTTT.

The rearrangement uses TRBV4-3 and TRBJ2-1; D is unresolved. V lost 1 base to trimming and J lost 9 bases, with 7 bases between them. The CDR3 consists of 12 residues. CDR1 and CDR2 (germline): LGHNA, YSLEER. CDR3 loop: CASSQAGREQFF. For the CDR3, the DNA is TGCGCCAGCAGCCAAGCGGGTCGTGAGCAGTTCTTC.

The chain employs TRBV29-1 and TRBJ1-4, with 8 bases fitting TRBD1. Trimming cost V 2 bases and J 10 bases; bases outside gene matches: 6. Germline V gene data show CDR1 as SQVTM and CDR2 as ANQGSEA. This CDR3 region has 13 residues. The CDR3: CSVEQGARGKLFF. Written as DNA, the CDR3 is TGCAGCGTTGAACAGGGGGCAAGAGGAAAACTGTTTTTT.

J is TRBJ1-4 and V is TRBV7-9, with TRBD1 as a possible D gene (5 bases). Per the germline V gene, CDR1 is SEHNR and CDR2 is FQNEAQ (reference sequence). The CDR3 length is 15 residues. Trimming cost V 0 bases and J 5 bases, with 10 bases left between them. The DNA for the CDR3 is TGTGCCAGCAGCTTAGCGCAGGGACTCAATGAAAAACTGTTTTTT. Protein product: CASSLAQGLNEKLFF.

The chain employs TRBV7-2 and TRBJ1-2; TRBD1 matches 7 bases. The CDR3 totals 13 residues. The J segment lost 7 bases and the V segment lost 5 bases, leaving 7 bases of the junction unmatched. CDR1 and CDR2 (germline): SGHTA, FQGNSA. The CDR3, as DNA: TGTGCCAGCAGCCCCACAGGGGCCGGTGGCTACACCTTC. Encoded protein: CASSPTGAGGYTF.

V and J are TRBV6-1 and TRBJ1-1; 10 nucleotides line up with TRBD1. The CDR3 is 14 amino acids. The V and J ends lost 3 bases and 4 bases, in that order; junction bases with no gene match: 2. CDR1 is MNHNS and CDR2 is SASEGT in the germline V gene. The DNA of the CDR3 is TGTGCCAGCAGTGATAGGACAGGGGGCACTGAAGCTTTCTTT. The encoded protein is CASSDRTGGTEAFF.

The chain carries TRBV10-3 and TRBJ2-6, with a weak D call TRBD1 (5 bases). CDR3 length: 16 residues. CDR1 is ENHRY, CDR2 SYGVKD, per germline. V dropped 8 bases and J dropped 0 bases, with 14 bases sitting between them. The DNA of the CDR3 is TGTGCCATCCTCGTGGCAGGGCTCTCTGGGGCCAACGTCCTGACTTTC. Its translation: CAILVAGLSGANVLTF.

The V and J genes are TRBV5-1 and TRBJ2-1; D may be TRBD1 (6 bases). The germline V and J ends were trimmed by 0 bases and 3 bases, with 10 bases remaining between them. This CDR3 has 15 amino acids. Per germline, CDR1 SGHRS and CDR2 YFSETQ. The CDR3 sequence is CASSLAGDGYNEQFF. CDR3 nucleotide sequence: TGCGCCAGCAGCTTGGCAGGGGATGGCTACAATGAGCAGTTCTTC.

The chain couples TRBV19 to TRBJ1-2; no firm D call. V lost 7 bases and J 0 bases, leaving 9 bases between the germline ends. CDR1 is LNHDA and CDR2 is SQIVND in the germline V gene (reference sequence). The CDR3 extends over 13 amino acids. Here the CDR3 DNA reads TGTGCCAGTAACGCGGGCTCTAACTATGGCTACACCTTC. Translated, it gives CASNAGSNYGYTF.

The rearrangement links TRBV5-1 to TRBJ1-4; D may be TRBD1 (6 bases). V dropped 3 bases and J dropped 3 bases, with 24 bases sitting between them. Germline V CDR1 and CDR2: SGHRS, YFSETQ. CDR3 length: 19 residues. The CDR3 sequence: CASSWAFRQGSSSNEKLFF. The CDR3 DNA follows: TGCGCCAGCAGCTGGGCCTTCAGGCAGGGGAGCAGTTCTAATGAAAAACTGTTTTTT.

The J gene is TRBJ1-4, the V gene TRBV25-1, with D uncertain. The CDR3 loop spans 18 amino acids. V was trimmed by 0 bases and J by 0 bases, leaving 14 bases between them. Germline V gene lookup returns CDR1 MGHDK and CDR2 SYGVNS. The CDR3 DNA reads TGTGCCAGCAGTGAATATGGGCAGACCCTTGCAACTAATGAAAAACTGTTTTTT. This translates into CASSEYGQTLATNEKLFF.

V and J are TRBV7-9 and TRBJ2-7; the D gene is possibly TRBD1 (5 bases). This CDR3 has 11 amino acids. Germline V lookup: CDR1 SEHNR, CDR2 FQNEAQ (reference sequence). V dropped 3 bases and J dropped 5 bases, with 5 bases sitting between them. The CDR3 sequence is CASSFRDEQYF. CDR3 bases: TGTGCCAGCAGCTTCAGGGACGAGCAGTACTTC.

The V and J genes are TRBV7-3 and TRBJ2-1; 8 nucleotides agree with TRBD1. Unmatched junction bases numbered 9, after V lost 5 bases and J lost 9 bases. This CDR3 has 14 amino acids. Germline loops: CDR1 SGHTA, CDR2 FQGTGA. The CDR3 nucleotides are TGTGCCAGCAGCCTGGACAGGGTAAAGGGTGAGCAGTTCTTC. Its translation: CASSLDRVKGEQFF. The full variable domain, completed using reference TRBV7-3 and TRBJ2-1, is GAGVSQTPSNKVTEKGKYVELRCDPISGHTALYWYRQSLGQGPEFLIYFQGTGAADDSGLPNDRFFAVRPEGSVSTLKIQRTERGDSAVYLCASSLDRVKGEQFFGPGTRLTVL.

The genes are TRBV27 and TRBJ2-5; possibly TRBD2 for D (6 bases). CDR1 is MNHEY, CDR2 SMNVEV, per germline (reference sequence). The CDR3 contains 15 residues. V lost 3 bases and J lost 5, with 16 bases in between. The CDR3 loop reads CASSLMGLPGETQYF. The CDR3 DNA is TGTGCCAGCAGTTTGATGGGACTCCCGGGGGAGACCCAGTACTTC.

The chain employs TRBV19 and TRBJ2-3, with 10 bases lining up with TRBD1. J was trimmed by 8 bases and V by 5 bases; bases with no gene match: 13. CDR3 length: 16 residues. The V gene's germline CDR1 is LNHDA and CDR2 SQIVND (reference sequence). The CDR3 nucleotides are TGTGCCAGTAGTCAAACCCCCGGGACAGGGGTTGGTACGCAGTATTTT. It encodes CASSQTPGTGVGTQYF.

The V call is TRBV4-1, the J call TRBJ1-1; D perhaps matches TRBD1 (6 bases). The V end was cut by 0 bases, the J end by 0 bases, with 11 bases between. The CDR3 length is 16 residues. Per germline, CDR1 MGHRA and CDR2 YSYEKL. As DNA, the CDR3 is TGCGCCAGCAGCCAAGATATTGGACAGATGAACACTGAAGCTTTCTTT. Protein product: CASSQDIGQMNTEAFF.

This clone came up once. V usage is TRBV9 and J usage is TRBJ1-1, with D hard to call. This CDR3 is built from 13 residues. Germline assignment: CDR1 SGDLS and CDR2 YYNGEE. Trimming cost V 2 bases and J 2 bases, with 7 bases left between them. This CDR3 reads CASSVQINTEAFF. The CDR3 bases are TGTGCCAGCAGCGTCCAGATAAACACTGAAGCTTTCTTT.